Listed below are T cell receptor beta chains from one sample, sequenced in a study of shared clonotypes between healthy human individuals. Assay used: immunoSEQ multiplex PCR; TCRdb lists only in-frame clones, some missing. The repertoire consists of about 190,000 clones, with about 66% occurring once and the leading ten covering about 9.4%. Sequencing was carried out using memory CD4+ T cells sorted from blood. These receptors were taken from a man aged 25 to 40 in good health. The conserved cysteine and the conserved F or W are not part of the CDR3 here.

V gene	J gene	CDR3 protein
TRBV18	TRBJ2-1	ASSRLAWGGDEQF
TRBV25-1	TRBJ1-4	ASTPGSFGTNEKLF
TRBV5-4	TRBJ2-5	ASSLGAPQETQY
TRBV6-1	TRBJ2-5	ASLGAPETQY
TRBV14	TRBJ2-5	ASSRREGEAQY
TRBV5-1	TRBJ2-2	ASSLMGEATGELF
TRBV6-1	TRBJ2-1	ASTTTGGSYNEQF
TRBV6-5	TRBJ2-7	ASTQGSEQY
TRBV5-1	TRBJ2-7	ASSYTDWKTGSEQY
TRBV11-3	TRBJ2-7	ASSLNGGRYEQY
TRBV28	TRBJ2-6	ASSLKVPNVLT
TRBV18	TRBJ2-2	ASSRQGTGELF
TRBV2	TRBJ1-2	ASSTTQGDYGYT
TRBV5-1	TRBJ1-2	ASSPGWDSLYGYT
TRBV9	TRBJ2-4	ASSGNAKNIQY
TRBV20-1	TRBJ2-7	SAGRYEQY
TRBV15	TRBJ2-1	ATSARAGASEQF
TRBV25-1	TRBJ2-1	ASSEPSGAYNEQF
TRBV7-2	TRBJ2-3	ASSLTSRWIDTQY
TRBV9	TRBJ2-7	ASSGTGASYEQY
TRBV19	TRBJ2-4	ASSIDLGTAVAKNIQY
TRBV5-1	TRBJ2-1	ASSLRNEQF
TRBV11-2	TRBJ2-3	ASSLARSTDTQY
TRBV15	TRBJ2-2	ATSRPGLAGNTGELF
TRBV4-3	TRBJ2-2	ASSQVVTSGLYTGELF
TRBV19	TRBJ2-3	ASNSGSAQY
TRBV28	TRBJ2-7	ASSSLAGGSYEQY
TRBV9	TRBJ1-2	ASSVSGQWNYGYT
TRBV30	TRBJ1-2	ACLSYYGYT